This T cell receptor beta chain was sequenced for a study of PD-1 blockade in mismatch repair-deficient tumors. Clones were read by immunoSEQ multiplex PCR, and TCRdb kept only the in-frame ones, dropping some. The sample has some 110,000 clones; over 60% are singletons. Trimming stripped 4 bases from V and 5 bases from J, with 17 bases between. There are 15 residues in the CDR3. Per germline, CDR1 MGHRA and CDR2 YSYEKL. This clone was found once. This sample comprised peripheral blood, obtained just over 59 weeks after starting pembrolizumab. The receptor was isolated from an adult with mismatch repair-deficient cancer. The V gene is TRBV4-1, the J gene TRBJ2-5, with D unclear. The CDR3 sequence: CASSPESRVGETQYF. CDR3 DNA: TGCGCCAGCAGCCCGGAAAGTAGAGTGGGGGAGACCCAGTACTTC.